The next 6 T cell receptor beta chains were all read from a single sample in a study of human T cells and chemical hapten exposure (dated by TCRdb to about 2021). The time point label on this specimen signifies: pre-sensitization, week 0. The treatment or condition label, read with the paper, signifies: therapeutic diphenylcyclopropenone sensitization with weekly scalp DPC. Libraries were built with RACE. Sequencing relied on a NextSeq 500. Clones were called with MiXCR by TCRdb after fastp trimmed the public reads at Q25, and only in-frame beta chains were retained. Every entry covers one CDR3 protein and lists the most common genes and DNA from its rows. The sample includes about 300,000 distinct CDR3 sequences, with around 5% observed a single time. The ten most abundant clones make up less than 9% of the sample. The material sequenced was whole blood, taken in connection with sensitization to the hapten diphenylcyclopropenone (DPC). The receptors stem from a woman aged 18-35 years with alopecia areata. Some clones in this sample may be carry-over from other donors' samples.

This clonotype was picked up many times. V is TRBV20-1 and J is TRBJ1-1, with D unresolved. Germline CDR1 DFQATT, CDR2 SNEGSKA (reference sequence). The V end was cut by 1 base, the J end by 8 bases, with 14 bases between. This CDR3 is 13 amino acids long. In DNA form, the CDR3 reads TGCAGTGCTAGAGGGAGGGTCCGTACCGAAGCTTTCTTT. This translates into CSARGRVRTEAFF.

This clonotype came up many times. The CDR3 region is CASSFYGDTDTQYF. The CDR3 coding sequence is TGTGCCAGCAGTTTTTACGGGGACACAGATACGCAGTATTTT. The chain uses TRBV12-3 or TRBV12-4 and TRBJ2-3; a possible D gene is TRBD2 (5 bases). The length of the CDR3 is 14 residues. Trimming removed 3 bases at V and 2 bases at J, with 9 bases between.

This clonotype was counted at least ten times. V and J are TRBV10-3 and TRBJ1-4; 7 bases align to TRBD1. The length of the CDR3 is 15 residues. The V gene end was trimmed by 2 bases and the J gene end by 7 bases; junction bases not matched to a gene: 7. The germline V gene has CDR1 ENHRY and CDR2 SYGVKD. The CDR3 protein is CAISEMIGGSEKLFF. CDR3 bases: TGTGCCATCAGTGAGATGATAGGGGGCAGTGAAAAACTGTTTTTT.

This clonotype was picked up a small number of times. V is TRBV5-1 and J is TRBJ2-5; D is ambiguous. V was clipped by 7 bases and J by 4 bases, with 14 bases between them. Germline V gives CDR1 SGHRS, CDR2 YFSETQ. The CDR3 consists of 13 residues. CDR3 amino acids: CASAPHSRETQYF. In nucleotides, the CDR3 is TGCGCCAGCGCACCTCACTCGAGAGAGACCCAGTACTTC.

At least ten counts were recorded for this clonotype. V is TRBV20-1 and J is TRBJ1-3; TRBD1 matches at 8 bases. The germline V gene encodes CDR1 DFQATT and CDR2 SNEGSKA (reference sequence). CDR3 length: 14 amino acids. V gave up 5 bases and J gave up 1 base; unmatched junction bases: 4. The CDR3 reads CSAPDRVSGNTIYF. The CDR3 DNA follows: TGCAGTGCTCCGGACAGGGTGTCTGGAAACACCATATATTTT.

The gene calls are TRBV28 and TRBJ2-7, with 9 bases that match TRBD1. The CDR3 totals 15 residues. V lost 9 bases and J lost 11; bases outside the gene matches: 20. CDR1 is MDHEN, CDR2 SYDVKM, per germline. CDR3 DNA sequence: TGTGCCAGTCTTGGGGCCGGGACAGGGACGAGCTGGGAGTACTTC. Protein sequence: CASLGAGTGTSWEYF.